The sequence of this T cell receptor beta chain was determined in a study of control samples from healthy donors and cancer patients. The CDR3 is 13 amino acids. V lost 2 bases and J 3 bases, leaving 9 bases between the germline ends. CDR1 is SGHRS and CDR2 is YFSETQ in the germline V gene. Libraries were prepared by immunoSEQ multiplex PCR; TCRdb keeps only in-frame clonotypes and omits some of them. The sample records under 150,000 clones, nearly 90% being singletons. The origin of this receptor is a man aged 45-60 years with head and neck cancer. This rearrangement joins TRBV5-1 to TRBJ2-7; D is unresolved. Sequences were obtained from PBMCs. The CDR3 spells CASSFGLYYEQYF. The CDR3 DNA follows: TGCGCCAGCAGCTTCGGCTTATACTACGAGCAGTACTTC.